The rows below give T cell receptor beta chains drawn from one sample of a study of human T cells and chemical hapten exposure. TCRdb called the RACE reads again in MiXCR, with one record for every CDR3 protein. In the table there are some 87,000 distinct CDR3 sequences, 10% of which are singletons. Sequences were derived from whole blood, sampled in connection with sensitization to the hapten diphenylcyclopropenone (DPC). The receptors here all came from a woman aged 50 to 60 with alopecia areata. Some clones in this sample may be carry-over from other donors' samples. CDR3s include the opening cysteine and the closing phenylalanine or tryptophan. D genes are given only for firm matches. Size values are once, few and many counts, or a class for expanded clones, and some rows have none.

V: TRBV7-9; D: TRBD2; J: TRBJ2-7; size: many; DNA: TGTGCCAGCAGTCTCCGGGGGGCCTACGAGCAGTACTTC; CDR3: CASSLRGAYEQYF
V: TRBV28; D: .; J: TRBJ2-7; size: many; DNA: TGTGCCAGCAGTTTTTTAGGGGACGAGCAGTACTTC; CDR3: CASSFLGDEQYF
V: TRBV29-1; D: .; J: TRBJ2-7; size: few; DNA: TGCAGCGTTGAGAGGAGCGGCTCCTACGAGCAGTACTTC; CDR3: CSVERSGSYEQYF
V: TRBV2; D: .; J: TRBJ1-4; size: few; DNA: TGTGCCAGCACCGAAGGGACACCCCTAGATACTTCATTT; CDR3: CASTEGTPLDTSF
V: TRBV13; D: TRBD2; J: TRBJ2-2; size: .; DNA: TGTGCCAGCAGCTCACTTCCTAGCGGGAACACCGGGGAGCTGTTTTTT; CDR3: CASSSLPSGNTGELFF
V: TRBV30; D: TRBD1; J: TRBJ2-7; size: few; DNA: TGTGCCTGGTCAACCGGGACAGGCTTCTACGAGCAGTACTTC; CDR3: CAWSTGTGFYEQYF
V: TRBV29-1; D: .; J: TRBJ2-5; size: few; DNA: TGCAGCGTTGAATGGGGGCCGGAGACCCAGTACTTC; CDR3: CSVEWGPETQYF
V: TRBV10-3; D: TRBD2; J: TRBJ2-3; size: many; DNA: TGTGCCATCCAAGCGGGAGGGACAGATACGCAGTATTTT; CDR3: CAIQAGGTDTQYF
V: TRBV6-5; D: .; J: TRBJ1-1; size: .; DNA: TGTGCCAGCAGTCCCTTCCCCCAGCCCGGGAGGACTGAAGCTTTCTTT; CDR3: CASSPFPQPGRTEAFF
V: TRBV6-2/TRBV6-3; D: TRBD1; J: TRBJ1-6; size: .; DNA: TGTGCCAGCAGTTCGGGGACAGCGAGCTCCTATAATTCACCCCTCCACTTT; CDR3: CASSSGTASSYNSPLHF
V: TRBV11-2; D: .; J: TRBJ2-7; size: many; DNA: TGTGCCAGCAGCTCCCGACAGCCTTGGGAAGGGGAGCAGTACTTC; CDR3: CASSSRQPWEGEQYF
V: TRBV12-3/TRBV12-4; D: TRBD1; J: TRBJ1-1; size: few; DNA: TGTGCCACGTCCAGGGGGACTGAAGCTTTCTTT; CDR3: CATSRGTEAFF
V: TRBV10-3; D: .; J: TRBJ1-1; size: few; DNA: TGTGCCATCAGTCCTCAGGGAGGTAACACTGAAGCTTTCTTT; CDR3: CAISPQGGNTEAFF
V: TRBV18; D: TRBD1; J: TRBJ1-2; size: .; DNA: TGTGCCAGCTCACCCCAGGACAGGGGGATTAGTGGCTACACCTTC; CDR3: CASSPQDRGISGYTF
V: TRBV9; D: TRBD1; J: TRBJ1-6; size: .; DNA: TGTGCCAGCAGCGAGGGACAGGGGTACAATTCACCCCTCCACTTT; CDR3: CASSEGQGYNSPLHF
V: TRBV7-9; D: .; J: TRBJ2-3; size: .; DNA: TGTGCCAGCAGCTTAGGGGCCCTAGCGCCTAGATTAGATACGCAGTATTTT; CDR3: CASSLGALAPRLDTQYF
V: TRBV20-1; D: .; J: TRBJ1-5; size: many; DNA: TGCAGTGCCACTCATAGCAATCAGCCCCAGCATTTT; CDR3: CSATHSNQPQHF
V: TRBV5-4; D: TRBD2; J: TRBJ2-1; size: few; DNA: TGTGCCAGCAGCCCCGGGACTAACCCAAATGAGCAGTTCTTC; CDR3: CASSPGTNPNEQFF
V: TRBV19; D: .; J: TRBJ2-5; size: few; DNA: TGTGCCAGTAGCCCTGTGGCGTACCAAGAGACCCAGTACTTC; CDR3: CASSPVAYQETQYF
V: TRBV4-3; D: TRBD1; J: TRBJ1-6; size: few; DNA: TGCGCCAGCAGCCAAGATCCAGGGGGCCCGAATTCACCCCTCCACTTT; CDR3: CASSQDPGGPNSPLHF
V: TRBV12-3/TRBV12-4; D: .; J: TRBJ1-1; size: .; DNA: TGTGCCAGCAGTCCCAGGGATGGTGGCACTGAAGCTTTCTTT; CDR3: CASSPRDGGTEAFF
V: TRBV18; D: .; J: TRBJ1-4; size: .; DNA: TGTGCCAGCTCACCAGGGGAAGATGAAAAACTGTTTTTT; CDR3: CASSPGEDEKLFF
V: TRBV7-6; D: TRBD2; J: TRBJ2-3; size: .; DNA: TGTGCCAGCAGCCCTCAGACTAGCGGGACTAGCAGGTCAGATACGCAGTATTTT; CDR3: CASSPQTSGTSRSDTQYF
V: TRBV30; D: .; J: TRBJ2-7; size: many; DNA: TGTGCCCAAGGGCAGGGAAGGGAGCAGTACTTC; CDR3: CAQGQGREQYF
V: TRBV20-1; D: .; J: TRBJ2-7; size: many; DNA: TGCAGTGCGGCGCGAGAGGGCGCGTCCTACGAGCAGTACTTC; CDR3: CSAAREGASYEQYF